The rows below give T cell receptor beta chains drawn from one sample of a study of blood T cell repertoires in COVID-19. Only in-frame clones appear in the TCRdb table, and some are missing; sequencing was by immunoSEQ multiplex PCR. The repertoire holds some 83,000 clones, with roughly 79% as singletons. The material sequenced was peripheral blood. These receptors all stem from a man of 80 years or more with acute or convalescent COVID-19. Each CDR3 is given without its conserved first and last residue. The order of the fields is CDR3 protein, CDR3 length, J gene, V gene.

CDR3aa: ASSQLTDTQY
len: 10
j_gene: TRBJ2-3
v_gene: TRBV3-1/TRBV3-2

CDR3aa: ASSSALSGRRYEQY
len: 14
j_gene: TRBJ2-7
v_gene: TRBV6-2/TRBV6-3

CDR3aa: ASGGAFSDSPLH
len: 12
j_gene: TRBJ1-6
v_gene: TRBV6-5

CDR3aa: ASSAGQGMNEQF
len: 12
j_gene: TRBJ2-1
v_gene: TRBV5-1

CDR3aa: ASRRTGGTEAF
len: 11
j_gene: TRBJ1-1
v_gene: TRBV6-5

CDR3aa: ASSLIFRGADTEAF
len: 14
j_gene: TRBJ1-1
v_gene: TRBV27

CDR3aa: ASSLADRVWLY
len: 11
j_gene: TRBJ2-3
v_gene: TRBV11-2

CDR3aa: ASSFRGPTEAF
len: 11
j_gene: TRBJ1-1
v_gene: TRBV28

CDR3aa: ASSSIQGYQETQY
len: 13
j_gene: TRBJ2-5
v_gene: TRBV11-2

CDR3aa: AISEPGLAGETQY
len: 13
j_gene: TRBJ2-5
v_gene: TRBV10-3

CDR3aa: ASRQDLNQPQH
len: 11
j_gene: TRBJ1-5
v_gene: TRBV6-6

CDR3aa: ASSPMGQDNQPQH
len: 13
j_gene: TRBJ1-5
v_gene: TRBV2

CDR3aa: ASSEITGNQPQH
len: 12
j_gene: TRBJ1-5
v_gene: TRBV6-1

CDR3aa: ASSQIGAGSNQPQH
len: 14
j_gene: TRBJ1-5
v_gene: TRBV18

CDR3aa: ASSLGGTGLNTEAF
len: 14
j_gene: TRBJ1-1
v_gene: TRBV7-2

CDR3aa: ASSLAGAGEETQY
len: 13
j_gene: TRBJ2-5
v_gene: TRBV28

CDR3aa: ASSLEHYGYT
len: 10
j_gene: TRBJ1-2
v_gene: TRBV28

CDR3aa: SVEDRPGGRNEQF
len: 13
j_gene: TRBJ2-1
v_gene: TRBV29-1

CDR3aa: ASSPEQGHKF
len: 10
j_gene: TRBJ2-1
v_gene: TRBV18

CDR3aa: ASSQGSGSYEQY
len: 12
j_gene: TRBJ2-7
v_gene: TRBV4-2

CDR3aa: ATRQGDYGYT
len: 10
j_gene: TRBJ1-2
v_gene: TRBV24-1

CDR3aa: ASSLGGTGGNSLH
len: 13
j_gene: TRBJ1-6
v_gene: TRBV11-2

CDR3aa: ASQTGRTGQGNQPQH
len: 15
j_gene: TRBJ1-5
v_gene: TRBV28

CDR3aa: ATSATAFNQPQH
len: 12
j_gene: TRBJ1-5
v_gene: TRBV24-1

CDR3aa: ASSLEGFSYNEQF
len: 13
j_gene: TRBJ2-1
v_gene: TRBV7-6

CDR3aa: AWSRQGQISGNTIY
len: 14
j_gene: TRBJ1-3
v_gene: TRBV30

CDR3aa: ASSESKYGGPEEAF
len: 14
j_gene: TRBJ1-1
v_gene: TRBV10-1

CDR3aa: ATSRERDRGGSPLH
len: 14
j_gene: TRBJ1-6
v_gene: TRBV15

CDR3aa: ASSIGRVETQY
len: 11
j_gene: TRBJ2-5
v_gene: TRBV18

CDR3aa: ASSQGAGVQPQH
len: 12
j_gene: TRBJ1-5
v_gene: TRBV3-1/TRBV3-2

CDR3aa: SATQYNEQF
len: 9
j_gene: TRBJ2-1
v_gene: TRBV20-1

CDR3aa: ASSLQDYEQY
len: 10
j_gene: TRBJ2-7
v_gene: TRBV5-5

CDR3aa: ASNLKGQGSEAF
len: 12
j_gene: TRBJ1-1
v_gene: TRBV5-1

CDR3aa: ASQRTSGSSYEQY
len: 13
j_gene: TRBJ2-7
v_gene: TRBV28

CDR3aa: ASSRTGGSMYTEAF
len: 14
j_gene: TRBJ1-1
v_gene: TRBV28

CDR3aa: ASSAGLAKNIQY
len: 12
j_gene: TRBJ2-4
v_gene: TRBV9

CDR3aa: ASSPQGINQPQH
len: 12
j_gene: TRBJ1-5
v_gene: TRBV27

CDR3aa: ASSFRDRGYSPLH
len: 13
j_gene: TRBJ1-6
v_gene: TRBV7-9

CDR3aa: ASSIGQGQTQY
len: 11
j_gene: TRBJ2-5
v_gene: TRBV7-8

CDR3aa: ASSRSPTSPLSSYNEQF
len: 17
j_gene: TRBJ2-1
v_gene: TRBV5-1

CDR3aa: AWSGQGFEQF
len: 10
j_gene: TRBJ2-1
v_gene: TRBV30

CDR3aa: ASTPGQGSQPQH
len: 12
j_gene: TRBJ1-5
v_gene: TRBV28

CDR3aa: ASGTQGTKGTQY
len: 12
j_gene: TRBJ2-5
v_gene: TRBV10-1

CDR3aa: ASSVSSGSYEQY
len: 12
j_gene: TRBJ2-7
v_gene: TRBV9

CDR3aa: ASSQVLRGSSYNSPLH
len: 16
j_gene: TRBJ1-6
v_gene: TRBV4-2

CDR3aa: ASSLLDRGSGYT
len: 12
j_gene: TRBJ1-2
v_gene: TRBV28

CDR3aa: ASSLYSGSRSETQY
len: 14
j_gene: TRBJ2-5
v_gene: TRBV11-2

CDR3aa: ASSIVGAVGTEAF
len: 13
j_gene: TRBJ1-1
v_gene: TRBV19

CDR3aa: SVWTGQDHT
len: 9
j_gene: TRBJ1-2
v_gene: TRBV29-1

CDR3aa: ASSSYRAGELF
len: 11
j_gene: TRBJ2-2
v_gene: TRBV27

CDR3aa: SASLGTDTQY
len: 10
j_gene: TRBJ2-3
v_gene: TRBV20-1

CDR3aa: ASSYRTGDYQPQH
len: 13
j_gene: TRBJ1-5
v_gene: TRBV6-6

CDR3aa: ASSRQGAWTEAF
len: 12
j_gene: TRBJ1-1
v_gene: TRBV28

CDR3aa: ASSPTPTYNEQF
len: 12
j_gene: TRBJ2-1
v_gene: TRBV6-5

CDR3aa: ASSRAGDGREQY
len: 12
j_gene: TRBJ2-7
v_gene: TRBV18

CDR3aa: ASSPDLSGNYGYT
len: 13
j_gene: TRBJ1-2
v_gene: TRBV18

CDR3aa: ASSADSIGPLH
len: 11
j_gene: TRBJ1-6
v_gene: TRBV7-6

CDR3aa: ASSQDQGLETEAF
len: 13
j_gene: TRBJ1-1
v_gene: TRBV3-1/TRBV3-2

CDR3aa: ASSEEGFRRLNTEAF
len: 15
j_gene: TRBJ1-1
v_gene: TRBV6-1